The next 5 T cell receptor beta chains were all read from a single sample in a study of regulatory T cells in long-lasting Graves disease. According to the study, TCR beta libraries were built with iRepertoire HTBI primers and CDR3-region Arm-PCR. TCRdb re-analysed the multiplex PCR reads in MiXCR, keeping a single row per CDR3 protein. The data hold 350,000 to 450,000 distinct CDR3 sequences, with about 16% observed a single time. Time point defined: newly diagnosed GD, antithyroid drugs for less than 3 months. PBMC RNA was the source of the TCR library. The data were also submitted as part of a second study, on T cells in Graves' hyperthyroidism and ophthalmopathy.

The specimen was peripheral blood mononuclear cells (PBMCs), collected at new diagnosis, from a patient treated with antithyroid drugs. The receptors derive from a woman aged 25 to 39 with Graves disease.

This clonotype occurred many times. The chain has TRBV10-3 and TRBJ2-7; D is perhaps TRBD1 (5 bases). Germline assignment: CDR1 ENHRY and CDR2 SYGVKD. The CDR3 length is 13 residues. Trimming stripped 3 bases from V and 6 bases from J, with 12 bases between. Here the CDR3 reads CAISDGGRVEQYF. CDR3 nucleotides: TGTGCCATCAGTGATGGCGGCAGGGTCGAGCAGTACTTC.

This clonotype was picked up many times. DNA for the CDR3: TGTGCCAGCAGTCCCGCTGGGATAGCGGGAATCTCCTCCTACGAGCAGTACTTC. It encodes CASSPAGIAGISSYEQYF. V usage is TRBV6-1 and J usage is TRBJ2-7; TRBD2 agrees at 8 bases. V trimming: 5 bases; J trimming: 0 bases; junction bases outside the gene matches: 15. The CDR3 runs to 18 residues. Looked up from germline, CDR1 is MNHNS and CDR2 is SASEGT.

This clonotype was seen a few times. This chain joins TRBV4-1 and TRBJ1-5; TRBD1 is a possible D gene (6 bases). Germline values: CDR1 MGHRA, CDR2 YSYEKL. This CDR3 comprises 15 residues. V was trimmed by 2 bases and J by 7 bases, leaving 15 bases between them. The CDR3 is CASSQQDRTLQPQHF. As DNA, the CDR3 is TGCGCCAGCAGCCAACAAGACAGGACGCTCCAGCCCCAGCATTTT.

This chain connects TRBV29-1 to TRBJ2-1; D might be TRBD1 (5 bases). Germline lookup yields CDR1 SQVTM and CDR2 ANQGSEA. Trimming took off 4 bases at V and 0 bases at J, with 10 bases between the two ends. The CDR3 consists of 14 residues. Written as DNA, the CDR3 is TGCAGCGTTGCCGACAGACCCTCCTACAATGAGCAGTTCTTC. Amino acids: CSVADRPSYNEQFF.

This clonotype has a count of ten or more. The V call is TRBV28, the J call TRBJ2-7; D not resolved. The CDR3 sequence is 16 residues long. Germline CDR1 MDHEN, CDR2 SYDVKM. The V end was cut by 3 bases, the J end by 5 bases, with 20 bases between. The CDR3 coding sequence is TGTGCCAGCAGTTTCCGAATCATGAGAAGTAGACACGAGCAGTACTTC. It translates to CASSFRIMRSRHEQYF.